This TCR beta chain was sequenced in a study of tumor-infiltrating lymphocytes in primary liver carcinoma. TCR beta cDNA was made from approximately 500 ng total RNA with a constant-region primer. Libraries covering TCR beta were generated through three nested multiplex PCR rounds (using a slightly modified ARM-PCR). Investigators reported that the first two PCR rounds, at 10 to 11 cycles each, used TRBV1-TRBV30 forward primers with a C-beta reverse primer. A single record per CDR3 protein comes from TCRdb applying MiXCR to the multiplex PCR reads. The sample yields tens of thousands of distinct CDR3 sequences, about three quarters seen once. In the case of this clonotype: A junction end diverges from the germline sequence, so it may reflect a read error.

RNA and DNA were co-extracted from approximately 20-30 mg of unsorted bulk tissue. Chronic HBV infection, untreated so far, was present in the patients. Each sampled tumor had five separate regions taken from it. Germline CDR1 and CDR2: MNHEY and SVGEGT. The CDR3 is made up of 14 amino acids. The sequencing sample was made of liver tumor tissue from sampling region 4. The subset here: tumor region T4, right-lateral pole. The genes are TRBV6-2 or TRBV6-3 and TRBJ2-1; 16 bases agree with TRBD2. The TCR was taken from a man between 40 and 49 years old with primary liver carcinoma and hepatitis B virus infection. CDR3 coding DNA: TGTGCCAGCAGCACCGGGACTAGCGGGAGGGCCGCGATCTTC. Translated, it gives CASSTGTSGRAAIF.